Sequencing of this T cell receptor beta chain was carried out in a study of T-cell reconstitution after alpha-beta-depleted transplantation in children (dated by TCRdb to the mid-2010s). For the wider study: Using TCR repertoire profiling, the study followed T-cell immune reconstitution in a quantitative way in children after TCRalphabeta/CD19-depleted allogeneic hematopoietic cell transplantation.

General findings and caveats noted by the study authors: Over subsequent months, a decline in hyperexpanded clone frequencies was noted, and after one year, T-cell counts and TCRbeta diversity were mostly ascribed to newly produced T cells. In some patients, the high TCRbeta diversity seen at day 60 was put down to recipient T cells and intrathymic progenitors that had survived conditioning. Apparently early alphabetaT-cell count recovery about two months after transplant reportedly relied on only several hundred rapidly expanded clones derived from non-depleted graft cells.

Sample treatment or condition, as interpreted from the label and publication: allogeneic hematopoietic cell transplantation with graft depleted of TCRalphabeta T cells and CD19 B cells. Transplant recipients were children who received TCRalphabeta/CD19-depleted allogeneic hematopoietic cell grafts. Regarding this clonotype: No cognate antigen has been identified for it. Base qualities are missing; no much larger clone stands one base away.

The library came from PCR. Sequencing was performed on an Illumina HiSeq 2500. To normalize quantification of the TCRbeta repertoire, the TCR libraries were built with molecular barcoding that relied on unique molecular identifiers. In-frame beta chains were kept once TCRdb had trimmed the public reads at Q25 with fastp and called clones with MiXCR. All rows with the same CDR3 protein become a single entry with the most common DNA and genes. The sample contains more than 400,000 distinct CDR3 sequences, about 40% of them found a single time. The biggest ten clones account for roughly a quarter of the sample. The sequence derives from a girl aged 2 to 9 with aplastic anemia, due to receive a stem cell transplant. The sequenced sample was PBMCs, obtained before TCRalphabeta/CD19-depleted stem cell transplant.

The base sequence is TGTGCCAGCAGCTTCTACCGGGGTAACACTGAAGCTTTCTTT. It specifies CASSFYRGNTEAFF. The rearranged segments are TRBV7-2 and TRBJ1-1, with the D segment identity uncertain. Trimming takes 3 bases from V and 2 bases from J, and the germline ends sit 10 bases apart. The CDR3 starts with the cysteine, ends with the phenylalanine, and has 14 residues. Just the 42-base CDR3 DNA is kept, in frame starting at base 1. The germline V gene gives CDR1 as SGHTA and CDR2 as FQGNSA.